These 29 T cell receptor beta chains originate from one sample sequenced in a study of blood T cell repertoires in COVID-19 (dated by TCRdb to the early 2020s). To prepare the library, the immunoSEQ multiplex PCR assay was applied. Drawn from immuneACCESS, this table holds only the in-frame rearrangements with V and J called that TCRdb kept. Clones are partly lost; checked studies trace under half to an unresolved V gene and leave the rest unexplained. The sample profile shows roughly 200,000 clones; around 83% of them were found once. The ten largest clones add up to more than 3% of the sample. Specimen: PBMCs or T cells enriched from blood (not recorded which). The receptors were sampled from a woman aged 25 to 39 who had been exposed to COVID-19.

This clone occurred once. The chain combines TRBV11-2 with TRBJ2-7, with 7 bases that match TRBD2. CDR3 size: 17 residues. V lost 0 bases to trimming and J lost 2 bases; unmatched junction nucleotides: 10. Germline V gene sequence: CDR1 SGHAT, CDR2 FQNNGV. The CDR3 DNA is TGTGCCAGCAGCTTAGATCTAGCGGTGACTGCACCCTACGAGCAGTACTTC. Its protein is CASSLDLAVTAPYEQYF.

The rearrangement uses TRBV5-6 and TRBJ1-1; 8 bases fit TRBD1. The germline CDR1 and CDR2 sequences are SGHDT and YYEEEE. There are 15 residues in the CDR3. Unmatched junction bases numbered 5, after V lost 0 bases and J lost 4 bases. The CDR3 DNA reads TGTGCCAGCAGCTTGGGCAGGGGGCGGGCCACTGAAGCTTTCTTT. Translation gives CASSLGRGRATEAFF.

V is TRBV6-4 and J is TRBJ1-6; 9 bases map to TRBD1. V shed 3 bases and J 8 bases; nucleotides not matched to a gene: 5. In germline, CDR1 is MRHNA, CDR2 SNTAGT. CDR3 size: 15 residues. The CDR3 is CASSETGGSDSPLHF. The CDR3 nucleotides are TGTGCCAGCAGTGAAACAGGGGGCTCGGATTCACCCCTCCACTTT.

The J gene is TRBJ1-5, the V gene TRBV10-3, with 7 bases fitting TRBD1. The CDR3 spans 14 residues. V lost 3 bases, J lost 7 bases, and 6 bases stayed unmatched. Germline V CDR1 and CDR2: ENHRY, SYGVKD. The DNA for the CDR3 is TGTGCCATCAGTGATGAAGGGGGCTTCCAGCCCCAGCATTTT. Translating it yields CAISDEGGFQPQHF.

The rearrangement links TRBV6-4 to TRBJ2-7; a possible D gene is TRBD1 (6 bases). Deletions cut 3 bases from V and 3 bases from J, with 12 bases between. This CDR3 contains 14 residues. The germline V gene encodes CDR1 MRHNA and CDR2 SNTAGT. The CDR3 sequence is CASSDSSGVYEQYF. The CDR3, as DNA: TGTGCCAGCAGTGATAGCTCAGGGGTCTACGAGCAGTACTTC.

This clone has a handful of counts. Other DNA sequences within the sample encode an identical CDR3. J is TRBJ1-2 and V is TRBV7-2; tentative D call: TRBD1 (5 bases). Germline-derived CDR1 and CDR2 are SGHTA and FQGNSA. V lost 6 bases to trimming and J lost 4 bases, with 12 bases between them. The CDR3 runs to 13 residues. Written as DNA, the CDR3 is TGTGCCAGCAGTCTAGTACAGGCCTATGGCTACACCTTC. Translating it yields CASSLVQAYGYTF. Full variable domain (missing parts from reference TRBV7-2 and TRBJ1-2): GAGVSQSPSNKVTEKGKDVELRCDPISGHTALYWYRQSLGQGLEFLIYFQGNSAPDKSGLPSDRFSAERTGGSVSTLTIQRTQQEDSAVYLCASSLVQAYGYTFGSGTRLTVV.

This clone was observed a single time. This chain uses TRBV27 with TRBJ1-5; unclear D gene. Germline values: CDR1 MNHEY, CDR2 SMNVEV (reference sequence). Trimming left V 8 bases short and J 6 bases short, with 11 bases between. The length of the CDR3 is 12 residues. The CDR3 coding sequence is TGTGCCAGCTGGAATCGGGGTCAGCCCCAGCATTTT. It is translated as CASWNRGQPQHF.

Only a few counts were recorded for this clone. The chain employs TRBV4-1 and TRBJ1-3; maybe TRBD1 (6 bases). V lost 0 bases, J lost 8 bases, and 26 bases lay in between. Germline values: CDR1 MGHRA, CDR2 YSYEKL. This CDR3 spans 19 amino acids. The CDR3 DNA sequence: TGCGCCAGCAGCCAAGAAAAGTTAAGTAAACAGGGTGGCCAAGACACCATATATTTT. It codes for CASSQEKLSKQGGQDTIYF.

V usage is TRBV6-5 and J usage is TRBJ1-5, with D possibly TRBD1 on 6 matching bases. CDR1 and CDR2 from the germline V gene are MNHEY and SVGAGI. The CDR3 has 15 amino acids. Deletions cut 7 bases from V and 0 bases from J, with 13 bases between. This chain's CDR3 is CASIGTHYSNQPQHF. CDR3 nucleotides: TGTGCCAGCATCGGGACACATTATAGCAATCAGCCCCAGCATTTT.

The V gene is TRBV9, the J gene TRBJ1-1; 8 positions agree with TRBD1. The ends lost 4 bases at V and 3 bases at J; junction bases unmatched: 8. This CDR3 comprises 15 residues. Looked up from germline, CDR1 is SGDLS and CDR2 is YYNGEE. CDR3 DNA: TGTGCCAGCAGCTCCCAGACAGGGGTGGACACTGAAGCTTTCTTT. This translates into CASSSQTGVDTEAFF.

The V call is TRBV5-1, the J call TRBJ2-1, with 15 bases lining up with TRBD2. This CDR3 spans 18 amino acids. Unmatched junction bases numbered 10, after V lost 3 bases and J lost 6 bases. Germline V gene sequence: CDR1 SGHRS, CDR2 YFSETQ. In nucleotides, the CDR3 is TGCGCCAGCAGCTCAAATGGCGCGGGACTAGCGGGGGGCAATGAGCAGTTCTTC. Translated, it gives CASSSNGAGLAGGNEQFF.

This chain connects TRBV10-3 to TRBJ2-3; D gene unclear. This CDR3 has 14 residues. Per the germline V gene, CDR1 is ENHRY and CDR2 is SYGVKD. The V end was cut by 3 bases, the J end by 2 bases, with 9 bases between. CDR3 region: CAISDQTITDTQYF. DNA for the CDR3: TGTGCCATCAGTGACCAGACAATCACAGATACGCAGTATTTT.

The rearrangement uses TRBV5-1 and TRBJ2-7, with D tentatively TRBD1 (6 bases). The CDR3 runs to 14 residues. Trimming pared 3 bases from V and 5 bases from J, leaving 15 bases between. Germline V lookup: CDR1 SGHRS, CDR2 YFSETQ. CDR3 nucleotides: TGCGCCAGCAGCTCCTCGACAGGAGTGGACGAGCAGTACTTC. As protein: CASSSSTGVDEQYF.

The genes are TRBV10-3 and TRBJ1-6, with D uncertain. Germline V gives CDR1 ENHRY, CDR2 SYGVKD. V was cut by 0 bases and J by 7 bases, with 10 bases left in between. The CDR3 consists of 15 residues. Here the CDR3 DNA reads TGTGCCATCAGTGAGTCAGAGCTCCAAAATTCACCCCTCCACTTT. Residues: CAISESELQNSPLHF.

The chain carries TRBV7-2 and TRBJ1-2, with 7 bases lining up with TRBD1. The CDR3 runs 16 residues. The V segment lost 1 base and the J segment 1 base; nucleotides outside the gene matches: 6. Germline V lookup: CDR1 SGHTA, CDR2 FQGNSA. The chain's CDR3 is CASSLGIGGSNYGYTF. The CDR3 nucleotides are TGTGCCAGCAGCTTAGGGATAGGGGGCAGTAACTATGGCTACACCTTC.

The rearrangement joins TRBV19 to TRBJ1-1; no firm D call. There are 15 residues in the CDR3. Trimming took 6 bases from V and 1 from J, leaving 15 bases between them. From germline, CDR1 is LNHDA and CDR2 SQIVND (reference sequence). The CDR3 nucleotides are TGTGCCAGTAGCAACCCGAGACACCAGAACACTGAAGCTTTCTTT. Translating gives CASSNPRHQNTEAFF.

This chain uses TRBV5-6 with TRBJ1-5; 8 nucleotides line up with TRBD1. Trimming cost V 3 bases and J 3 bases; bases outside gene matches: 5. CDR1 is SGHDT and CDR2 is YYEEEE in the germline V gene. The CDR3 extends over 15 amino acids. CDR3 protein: CASSSLTGANQPQHF. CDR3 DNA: TGTGCCAGCAGCTCCTTGACAGGGGCCAATCAGCCCCAGCATTTT.

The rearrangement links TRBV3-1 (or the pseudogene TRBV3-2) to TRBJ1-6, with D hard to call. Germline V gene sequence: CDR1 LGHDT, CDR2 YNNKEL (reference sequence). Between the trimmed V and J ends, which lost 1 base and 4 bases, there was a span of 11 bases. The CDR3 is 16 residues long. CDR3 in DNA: TGTGCCAGCAGCCAAGGGGGAGATGGGTATAATTCACCCCTCCACTTT. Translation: CASSQGGDGYNSPLHF.

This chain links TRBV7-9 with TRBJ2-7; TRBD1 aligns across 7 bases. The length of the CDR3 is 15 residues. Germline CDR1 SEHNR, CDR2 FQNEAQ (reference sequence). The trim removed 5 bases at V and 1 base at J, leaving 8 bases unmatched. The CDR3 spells CASSPITGASYEQYF. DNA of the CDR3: TGTGCCAGCAGCCCAATTACAGGGGCTTCCTACGAGCAGTACTTC.

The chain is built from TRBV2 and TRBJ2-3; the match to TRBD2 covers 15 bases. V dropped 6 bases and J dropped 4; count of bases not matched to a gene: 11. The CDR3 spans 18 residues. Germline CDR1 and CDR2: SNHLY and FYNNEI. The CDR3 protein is CASRKHRTSGGAPDTQYF. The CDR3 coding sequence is TGTGCCAGCAGGAAACACAGGACTAGCGGGGGGGCGCCAGATACGCAGTATTTT.

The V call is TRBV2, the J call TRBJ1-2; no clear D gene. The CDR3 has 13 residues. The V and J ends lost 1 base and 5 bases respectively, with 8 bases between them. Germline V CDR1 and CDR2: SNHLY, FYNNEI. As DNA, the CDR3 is TGTGCCAGCAGTGAAGATCAGGCTTATGGCTACACCTTC. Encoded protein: CASSEDQAYGYTF.

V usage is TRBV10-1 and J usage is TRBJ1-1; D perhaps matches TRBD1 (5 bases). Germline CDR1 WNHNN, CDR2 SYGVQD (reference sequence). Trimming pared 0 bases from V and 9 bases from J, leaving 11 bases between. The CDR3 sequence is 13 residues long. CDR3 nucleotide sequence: TGCGCCAGCAGTGAGTCTGGGTCAGGGCAAGCTTTCTTT. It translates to CASSESGSGQAFF.

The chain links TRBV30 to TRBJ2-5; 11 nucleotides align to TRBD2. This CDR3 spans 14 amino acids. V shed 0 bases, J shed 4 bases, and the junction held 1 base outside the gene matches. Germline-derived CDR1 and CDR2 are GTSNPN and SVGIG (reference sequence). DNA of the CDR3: TGTGCCTGGAGTGTAACTAGCGGGGGAGAGACCCAGTACTTC. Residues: CAWSVTSGGETQYF.

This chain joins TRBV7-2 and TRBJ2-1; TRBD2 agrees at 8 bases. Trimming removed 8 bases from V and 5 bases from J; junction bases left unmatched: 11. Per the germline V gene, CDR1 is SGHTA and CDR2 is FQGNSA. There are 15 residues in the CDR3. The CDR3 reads CASGRAGARNNEQFF. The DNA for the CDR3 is TGTGCCAGCGGGCGAGCGGGGGCTCGGAACAATGAGCAGTTCTTC.

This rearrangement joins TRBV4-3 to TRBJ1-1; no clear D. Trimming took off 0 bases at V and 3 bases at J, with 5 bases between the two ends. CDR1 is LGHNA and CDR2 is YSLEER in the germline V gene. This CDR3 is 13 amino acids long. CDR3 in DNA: TGCGCCAGCAGCCAAGAGGGCTACACTGAAGCTTTCTTT. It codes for CASSQEGYTEAFF.

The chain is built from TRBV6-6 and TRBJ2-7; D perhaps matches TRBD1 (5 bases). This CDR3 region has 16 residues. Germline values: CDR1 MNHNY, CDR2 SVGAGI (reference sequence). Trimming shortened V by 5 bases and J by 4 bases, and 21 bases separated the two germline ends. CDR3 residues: CASSPLGLGIRYEQYF. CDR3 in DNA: TGTGCCAGCAGTCCCTTGGGGCTGGGGATTAGGTACGAGCAGTACTTC.

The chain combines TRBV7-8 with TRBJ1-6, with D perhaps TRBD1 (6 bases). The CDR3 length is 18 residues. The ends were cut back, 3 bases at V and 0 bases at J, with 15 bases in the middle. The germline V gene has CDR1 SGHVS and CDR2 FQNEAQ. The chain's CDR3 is CASSFQGSSSSYNSPLHF. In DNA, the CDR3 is TGTGCCAGCAGCTTCCAGGGGTCTTCCAGCTCCTATAATTCACCCCTCCACTTT.

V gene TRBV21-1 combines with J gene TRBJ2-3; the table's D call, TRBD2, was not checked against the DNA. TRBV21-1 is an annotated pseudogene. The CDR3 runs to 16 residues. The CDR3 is CASSKLKRGGSDTQYF. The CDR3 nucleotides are TGTGCCAGCAGCAAATTGAAGCGGGGGGGCTCAGATACGCAGTATTTT.

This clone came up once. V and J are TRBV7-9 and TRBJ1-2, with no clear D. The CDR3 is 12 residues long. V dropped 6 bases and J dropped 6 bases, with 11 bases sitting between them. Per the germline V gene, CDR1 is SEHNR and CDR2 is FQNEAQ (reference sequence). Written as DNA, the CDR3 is TGTGCCAGCAGGTTCGGGGTAGATGGCTACACCTTC. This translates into CASRFGVDGYTF.